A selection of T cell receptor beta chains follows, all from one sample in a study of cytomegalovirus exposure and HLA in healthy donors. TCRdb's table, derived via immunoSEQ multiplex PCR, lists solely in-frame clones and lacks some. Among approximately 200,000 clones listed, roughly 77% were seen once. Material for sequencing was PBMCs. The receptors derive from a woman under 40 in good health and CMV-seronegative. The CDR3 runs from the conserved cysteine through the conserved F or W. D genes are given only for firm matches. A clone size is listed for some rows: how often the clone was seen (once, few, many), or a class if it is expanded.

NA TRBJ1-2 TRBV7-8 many TGTGCCAGCGGTTGGTCTCAGTACTATGGCTACACCTTC CASGWSQYYGYTF
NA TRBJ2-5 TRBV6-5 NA TGTGCCAGCAGTAAGGAGGGGGCGCTTCAAGAGACCCAGTACTTC CASSKEGALQETQYF
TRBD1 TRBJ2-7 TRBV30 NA TGTGCCTGGAGTTCGGGACAGGGGGCAAACTCGTACGAGCAGTACTTC CAWSSGQGANSYEQYF
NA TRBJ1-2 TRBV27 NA TGTGCCAGCAGTTTATTTTCTGGCCGGGGGGGCGTTGACTATGGCTACACCTTC CASSLFSGRGGVDYGYTF
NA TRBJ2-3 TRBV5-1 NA TGCGCCAGCAGCTTGGGGCGGCTCACAGATACGCAGTATTTT CASSLGRLTDTQYF
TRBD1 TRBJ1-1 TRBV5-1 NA TGCGCCAGCAGCTTGGTCGGACAGGGGGTGACTGAAGCTTTCTTT CASSLVGQGVTEAFF
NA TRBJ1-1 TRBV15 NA TGTGCCACCAGCAGAGACGGACAGAACACTGAAGCTTTCTTT CATSRDGQNTEAFF
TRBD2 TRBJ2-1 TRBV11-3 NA TGTGCCAGCAGCTCTGGGACTAGCGACTACAATGAGCAGTTCTTC CASSSGTSDYNEQFF
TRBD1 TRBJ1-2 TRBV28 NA TGTGCCAGCAGTCCAGGGACAGGGCCCCGCTATGGCTACACCTTC CASSPGTGPRYGYTF
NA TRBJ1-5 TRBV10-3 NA TGTGCCATCAGTGAGTATCAGGTGTCCAATCAGCCCCAGCATTTT CAISEYQVSNQPQHF
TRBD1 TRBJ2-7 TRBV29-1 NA TGCAGCGTGGGGGACAGGGCCTCCTACGAGCAGTACTTC CSVGDRASYEQYF
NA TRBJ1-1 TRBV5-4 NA TGTGCCAGCTCCTTGCGGGGGAGCACTGAAGCTTTCTTT CASSLRGSTEAFF
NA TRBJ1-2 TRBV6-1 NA TGTGCCAGCAGTGAAGGGACAGCAAACTATGGCTACACCTTC CASSEGTANYGYTF
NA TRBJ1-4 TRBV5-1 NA TGCGCCAGCAGCTTGGAGCTTTCTAATGAAAAACTGTTTTTT CASSLELSNEKLFF
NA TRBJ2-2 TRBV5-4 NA TGTGCCAGCAGCTCCCAGGTACTGAACACCGGGGAGCTGTTTTTT CASSSQVLNTGELFF
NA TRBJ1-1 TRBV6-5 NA TGTGCCAGCAGACAGAAACCCATGAACACTGAAGCTTTCTTT CASRQKPMNTEAFF
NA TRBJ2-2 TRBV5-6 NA TGTGCCAGCAGCTTTCGACTAGTTAACACCGGGGAGCTGTTTTTT CASSFRLVNTGELFF
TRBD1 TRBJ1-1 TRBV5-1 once TGCGCCAGCAGCGGGGGACAGGGGAACACTGAAGCTTTCTTT CASSGGQGNTEAFF
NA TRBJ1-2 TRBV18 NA TGTGCCAGCTCCCCAGGACAGTCGTCCCACTATGGCTACACCTTC CASSPGQSSHYGYTF
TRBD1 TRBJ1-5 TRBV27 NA TGTGCCAGCAGGGGGAAGGGGACAGGGGGTCCAACTCAGCCCCAGCATTTT CASRGKGTGGPTQPQHF
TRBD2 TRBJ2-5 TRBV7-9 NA TGTGCCAGCAGCGTCCCCGGGACTAGCTATGAGACCCAGTACTTC CASSVPGTSYETQYF
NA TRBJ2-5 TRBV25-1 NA TGTGCCAGCAGGATGACAGGGGAGGGGGAGACCCAGTACTTC CASRMTGEGETQYF
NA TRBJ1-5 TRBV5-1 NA TGCGCCAGCAGCGGAGGGGAAGGGGAGCAGCCCCAGCATTTT CASSGGEGEQPQHF
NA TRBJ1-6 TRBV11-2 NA TGTGCCAGCAGCTTAGATTACCAGGGAGGCTCCTATAATTCACCCCTCCACTTT CASSLDYQGGSYNSPLHF
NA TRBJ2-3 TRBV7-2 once TGTGCCAGCAGCCAGGTAGAGGGAAGCACAGATACGCAGTATTTT CASSQVEGSTDTQYF
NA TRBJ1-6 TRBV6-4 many TGTGCCAGCATTAACAGTCAGAGCTCCTATAATTCACCCCTCCACTTT CASINSQSSYNSPLHF
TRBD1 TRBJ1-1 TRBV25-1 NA TGTGCCAGCAGCCGGGACAGCAGGAACACTGAAGCTTTCTTT CASSRDSRNTEAFF
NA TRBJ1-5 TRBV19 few TGTGCCGGAGGCCAGTTAGGGCCCCAGCATTTT CAGGQLGPQHF
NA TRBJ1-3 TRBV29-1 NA TGCAGCGTTGGTTCACAGCTCAACTCTGGAAACACCATATATTTT CSVGSQLNSGNTIYF
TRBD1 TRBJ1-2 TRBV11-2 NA TGTGCCAGCAGCGACCCGGGACAGGGGGGCTATGGCTACACCTTC CASSDPGQGGYGYTF
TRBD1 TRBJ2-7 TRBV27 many TGTGCCAGCAGCAAGGGGACAGTTTTTTCCTACGAGCAGTACTTC CASSKGTVFSYEQYF
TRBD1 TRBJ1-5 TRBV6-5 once TGTGCCAGCAGTTTACCGGGACAGGGCAAGCCCCAGCATTTT CASSLPGQGKPQHF
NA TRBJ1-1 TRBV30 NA TGTGCCTTAGAGGCCCACCCCGGCACTGAAGCTTTCTTT CALEAHPGTEAFF
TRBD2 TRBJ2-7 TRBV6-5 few TGTGCCAGCAGTTACACGGCGGGAGGATCCTACGAGCAGTACTTC CASSYTAGGSYEQYF
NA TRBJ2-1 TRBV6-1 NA TGTGCCAGCAGTTCCGGGACACCGAACAATGAGCAGTTCTTC CASSSGTPNNEQFF
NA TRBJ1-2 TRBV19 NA TGTGCCAGTAGTCTCGGGAGGGTCGGTGGCTACACCTTC CASSLGRVGGYTF
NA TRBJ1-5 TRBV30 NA TGTGCCTGGAGTGTAACGGGCAATCAGCCCCAGCATTTT CAWSVTGNQPQHF
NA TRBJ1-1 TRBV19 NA TGTGCCAGTAGTATAGATCTTGAAGCTTTCTTT CASSIDLEAFF
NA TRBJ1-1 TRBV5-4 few TGTGCCAGCAGCCAGACAGAAAACACTGAAGCTTTCTTT CASSQTENTEAFF
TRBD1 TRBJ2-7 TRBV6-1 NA TGTGCCAGCAATACGGGACAGCTTCTTTACGAGCAGTACTTC CASNTGQLLYEQYF
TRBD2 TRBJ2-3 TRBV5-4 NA TGTGCCAGCAGCTTAGGACTAGCGGGAGTCACAGGGGGGACGCAGTATTTT CASSLGLAGVTGGTQYF